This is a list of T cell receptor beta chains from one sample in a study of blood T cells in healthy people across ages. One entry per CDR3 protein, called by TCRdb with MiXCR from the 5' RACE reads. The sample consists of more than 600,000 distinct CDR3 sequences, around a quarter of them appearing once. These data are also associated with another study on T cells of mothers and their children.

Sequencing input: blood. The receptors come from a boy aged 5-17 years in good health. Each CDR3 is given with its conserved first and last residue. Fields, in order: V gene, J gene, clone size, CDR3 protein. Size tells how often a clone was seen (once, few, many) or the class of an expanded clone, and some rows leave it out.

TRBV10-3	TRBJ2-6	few	CAIGYVVKAGANVLTF
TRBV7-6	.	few	CASSARTSVSTEQYF
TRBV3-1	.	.	CASSLTGDQNSYEQYF
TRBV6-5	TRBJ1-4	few	CASSIRLGQGKLFF
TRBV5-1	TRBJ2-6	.	CASSLGRDSGANVLTF
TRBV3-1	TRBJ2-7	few	CASSLLSGDEQYF
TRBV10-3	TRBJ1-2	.	CAISDVVGRENYGYTF
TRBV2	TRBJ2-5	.	CASKEEKETQYF
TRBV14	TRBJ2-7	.	CASSPSRLAGGYEQYF
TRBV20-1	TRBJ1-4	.	CSAREDLNEKLFF
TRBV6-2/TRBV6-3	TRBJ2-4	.	CASSYSDSIQYF
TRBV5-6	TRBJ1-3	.	CASSKPGQGAGNTIYF
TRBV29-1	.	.	CSVEGRLAGSSYEQYF
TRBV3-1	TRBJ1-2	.	CASSQRGDSAGYTF
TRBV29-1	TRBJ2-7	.	CSVLSSYEQYF
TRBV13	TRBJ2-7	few	CASSGSAGQGPHYEQYF
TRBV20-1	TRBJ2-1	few	CSARDGTAHEQFF
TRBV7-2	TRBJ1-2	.	CASSLARARGRLIAGYTF
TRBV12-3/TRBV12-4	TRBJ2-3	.	CASSLLEGDTQYF
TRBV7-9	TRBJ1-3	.	CASSTPGRGNTIYF
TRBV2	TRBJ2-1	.	CASSEWRGRSNEQFF
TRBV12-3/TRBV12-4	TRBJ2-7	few	CASRCDRGYEQYF
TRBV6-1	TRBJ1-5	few	CASSESSPGPPNQPQHF
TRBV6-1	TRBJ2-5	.	CASSLPLRAGKTQYF
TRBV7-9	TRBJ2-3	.	CASSLVNFHTDTQYF
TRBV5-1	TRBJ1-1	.	CASIGQNANEAFF
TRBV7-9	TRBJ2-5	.	CASSLSHEETQYF
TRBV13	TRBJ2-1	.	CASSLTLAGEPEQFF
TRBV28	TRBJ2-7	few	CASRRTRLAGARDEQYF